The clone carrying this T cell receptor beta chain was observed a handful of times. Authors of the study amplified TCR beta CDR3 regions from RNA transcripts. First-round RT-PCR with HTBI primers amplified the TCR CDR3 region. One entry per CDR3 protein, called by TCRdb with MiXCR from the multiplex PCR reads. Of about half a million distinct CDR3 sequences in the sample, less than 25% are singletons; the top ten hold around 27%. This sample is drawn from a study of T cells in Graves' hyperthyroidism and ophthalmopathy. Graves' hyperthyroidism is called stable when ophthalmopathy does not progress within 18 months. These patients, aged 18 to 65, had recently diagnosed hyperthyroidism lasting under 2 months. Germline V gives CDR1 DFQATT, CDR2 SNEGSKA (reference sequence). The CDR3 runs 13 residues. V lost 0 bases and J 5 bases, leaving 10 bases between the germline ends.

The receptor's source is a man aged 18 to 29 with Graves' hyperthyroidism. The sequencing sample was made of blood. This chain joins TRBV20-1 and TRBJ1-2; no firm D call. As DNA, the CDR3 is TGCAGTGCTAGAGATCGGAGGCAGTATGGCTACACCTTC. This translates into CSARDRRQYGYTF.